The present T cell receptor (beta chain) was sequenced within a study of cytomegalovirus exposure and HLA in healthy donors (dated by TCRdb to the late 2010s). Study-wide context: An earlier analysis of approximately 640 of the donors reported roughly 300 Gb of sequence data and 100 million to 140 million unique TCR beta sequences from approximately 180 million T cells. Typing coverage varied by locus: roughly 629-630 donors for A, B, C, DRB1 and DQB1; roughly 520 for DQA1; over 600 for DPA1; approximately 470 for DPB1. Every discovery cohort repertoire had been produced on one sequencing platform. Across approximately 400 genotyped donors of the cohort, an average of about 200,000 unique TCR beta nucleotide sequences per donor were sequenced, and approximately 17% of those sequences were non-productive. An early release that covered roughly 600 HLA-typed donors contained around 330 gigabases of sequencing data and approximately 85 million unique TCR sequences. To study patterns of TCR occurrence, a later analysis re-analyzed previously published TCR beta repertoires from 550 to 800 donors and added high-resolution HLA genotyping. Among the roughly 390 genotyped donors, roughly 80% belonged to the genetic ancestry cluster associated with self-reported Caucasian donors. Donor age, sex, ethnicity and CMV serostatus were collected together with the repertoire data. The study was designed to test whether signatures of past pathogen exposure could be identified by cataloging public T cell receptors. An earlier analysis of 587 of the donors used high-throughput TCR beta sequencing to judge whether each TCR beta V gene segment behaved as functional or pseudogenic. Because of strong linkage in the cohort, five DR-DQ haplotypes were treated as single units for association and clustering. In a later genetic analysis, genome-wide SNP genotypes for about 60% of the 666 donors were used, and that subset was treated as a discovery cohort. Both class I and class II loci were covered by HLA typing, at four-digit resolution. The study used immunosequencing to profile the T cell repertoires of approximately 650 subjects and linked those repertoires to cytomegalovirus serostatus. The later analysis used no new phenotypic data to find candidate immune exposures, relying instead on TCR beta sequences and their occurrence across donors. In addition to the first cohort of 650 to 750 subjects, a separate validation cohort of under 150 different subjects was used. High-throughput TCR immunosequencing, statistical association of individual TCRs with disease status, and machine learning were combined to predict cytomegalovirus infection status.

The library was produced with the immunoSEQ multiplex PCR assay. A mixture of 60 forward primers for TCR Vbeta segments and 13 reverse primers for TCR Jbeta segments was used in the multiplex PCR. The CDR3 region of rearranged TCR beta genes was amplified from genomic DNA with a multiplex PCR assay. The amplified TCR beta libraries were sequenced on the Illumina HiSeq System as 87-base-pair reads. Per the source publication's procedure: A later analysis counted about 80 million unique TCR beta chains across the 550 to 750 repertoires, and 9.5 million to 11 million of these chains were shared by at least two donors. A nearest-neighbor algorithm error-corrected the raw reads and collapsed the reads into unique sequences, merging closely related sequences to remove PCR and sequencing errors. To assign V, D and J gene segments, CDR3 sequences were aligned to IMGT reference sequences. Each retained sequence needed at least a six-nucleotide match to both a V gene segment and a J gene segment. A rearrangement was called productive if the CDR3 had no stop codons and remained in frame with V and J, and every other rearrangement was called non-productive. Following IMGT convention, CDR3 was defined as the stretch from the second conserved V-encoded cysteine to the conserved J-encoded phenylalanine. The earlier analysis of about 590 of the donors excluded sequences that lacked an unambiguous match to a single V gene segment. An earlier analysis of 587 of the donors classified V segments as functional when productive rearrangements were above 56.7% and as segregating when the standard deviation between donors was above 5%. A statistical classification framework was built to diagnose cytomegalovirus status from the catalog of TCR beta chain sequences. In a later analysis, V and J genes were assigned by comparing TCR nucleotide sequences against IMGT/GENE-DB human TR gene sequences. A later analysis assigned CDR3 sequences and most-parsimonious VDJ recombination scenarios with the TCRdist pipeline. In a later analysis, each TCR beta chain was defined by its CDR3 amino acid sequence together with its V-gene family, and reads without a unique V-gene family were excluded. To address suspected cross-contamination and a sequencing artifact, a later analysis removed approximately 600 highly shared, low-generation-probability nucleotide sequences. In a later analysis, a clonal expansion index was calculated for each public chain from normalized within-repertoire ranks of inferred template counts. A later analysis computed generation probabilities with a VDJ recombination model fitted to out-of-frame rearrangements, and checked the results against IGoR. Hypergeometric tests were used in a later analysis to score TCR-TCR, TCR-HLA and TCR-CMV co-occurrence, with a repertoire-size bias correction applied to the TCR pairs. In a later analysis, false discovery rates were estimated by permuting HLA or CMV assignments 20 times. A later analysis grouped co-occurring TCRs with DBSCAN, adding TCRdist sequence similarity when clustering within HLA-allele-positive subsets. Repertoires with fewer than 30,000 or more than 120,000 public chains were left out of co-occurrence clustering, as were several repertoires with anomalous nucleotide sharing. Imported from immuneACCESS, the table was reduced by TCRdb to in-frame sequences with V and J called. These copies leave out some clones; in studies compared against another copy, an unresolved V gene accounts for under half, and the cause of the remainder is not known. That table supplies the V and J calls and clone size; D and trimming were determined from the DNA. This sample lists roughly 79,000 clones; roughly 72% were detected once. Roughly 6.2% of the sample rests with the top ten.

Points on this clone: Its recognized antigen is unknown. It has no much larger one-base neighbor in the sample; base qualities were not kept. The sample contains more than one DNA sequence encoding this CDR3.

In total, 666 healthy bone marrow donors made up the cohort. All cohort members were sampled while nominally healthy, although unrecorded immune exposures were likely present. The donor tested CMV seropositive, placing the donor among the roughly 300 seropositive members of the cohort. Each donor provided a peripheral blood sample, and peripheral blood mononuclear cells were used for TCR beta sequencing. Genomic DNA extraction from the blood cell samples was performed with the Qiagen DNeasy Blood Extraction Kit. CDR1 and CDR2 (MGHRA, YSYEKL) derive from the germline V gene. Germline trimming: 1 base from V, 5 bases from J; junction bases outside gene matches: 5. Inclusive of the bounding cysteine and phenylalanine, the CDR3 is 15 residues long. Just the 45-base CDR3 DNA is kept, in frame starting at base 1. Overall study outcomes, separate from this receptor: Assigning TCR associations to individual alleles was difficult when HLA alleles, especially DR and DQ, strongly co-occurred. According to a later analysis, most CMV-associated TCR beta chains appeared to be HLA-restricted, and the HLA associations seemed to be driven largely by CMV exposure. A cluster of highly shared sequence variants was judged likely to represent a technical artifact of the sequencing pipeline. For the cohort, immune exposure information was limited to CMV serostatus. The classifier was reported to diagnose cytomegalovirus status with high specificity and sensitivity in both the original and validation cohorts. A later analysis found that HLA-associated TCR beta chains were more clonally expanded and had lower generation probabilities than equally common non-associated chains. In the study, 150 to 200 TCR beta chains were listed as associated with cytomegalovirus. The 87-base-pair reads could not distinguish some IMGT-functional V segments, including TRBV6-2 and TRBV6-3, so those segments were excluded. Compared with the roughly 700-donor mean, donors in an Asian-associated ancestry cluster had fewer N-insertions in productive TCRs, according to a later genetic analysis. Presence/absence analyses assumed roughly uniform sequencing depth across donors, an assumption that may not hold. Linkage disequilibrium might explain the correlated functional status among segregating V segments, but an unknown experimental factor could not be ruled out. It was suggested by the authors that the approach could potentially be generalized to other disease states and immunological phenotypes. An earlier analysis of approximately 530 of the donors showed that most TCR beta V segments appeared in productive rearrangements either about 90% or about 30% of the time, which broadly matched IMGT annotations. The earlier analysis of approximately 590 of the donors excluded 15 to 20 rarely observed V segments, including chromosome 9 orphons, because counts were too low. In a later analysis, 16,951 TCR beta sequences were associated with specific HLA alleles at a false discovery rate of 0.05. Because HLA typing was missing for some donors at each locus, association tests included only the typed subset. In vitro tests confirmed that three of the cytomegalovirus-associated TCR beta chains recognize cytomegalovirus antigens. A later analysis found that TCR association rates varied across HLA loci, with DRB1 alleles showing the most associated TCRs and HLA-C alleles the fewest. A further reported finding was that TCR beta sequences accurately predicted the HLA-A and HLA-B alleles for most subjects in the first cohort. Most TCR sequences were seen in very few donors, while some public TCRs were found in many individuals. This cohort had only TCR beta chains sequenced, and the lack of alpha or paired-chain data limited which features could be detected. In a later genetic analysis, a missense DCLRE1C variant was associated with V-gene and J-gene trimming of TCR beta chains, and the association was replicated in an independent cohort. Several of the top co-occurrence clusters appeared to be linked to parvovirus B19, influenza, CMV and Epstein-Barr virus, according to a later analysis.

This sequence was found in a woman aged 45-65 years in good health and CMV-seropositive. In this chain, TRBV4-1 is recombined with TRBJ1-1; 9 central bases correspond to TRBD1. The sample was PBMCs. The nucleotides are TGCGCCAGCAGCCAAGGGGACAGGGACCATACTGAAGCTTTCTTT. This yields the protein CASSQGDRDHTEAFF.